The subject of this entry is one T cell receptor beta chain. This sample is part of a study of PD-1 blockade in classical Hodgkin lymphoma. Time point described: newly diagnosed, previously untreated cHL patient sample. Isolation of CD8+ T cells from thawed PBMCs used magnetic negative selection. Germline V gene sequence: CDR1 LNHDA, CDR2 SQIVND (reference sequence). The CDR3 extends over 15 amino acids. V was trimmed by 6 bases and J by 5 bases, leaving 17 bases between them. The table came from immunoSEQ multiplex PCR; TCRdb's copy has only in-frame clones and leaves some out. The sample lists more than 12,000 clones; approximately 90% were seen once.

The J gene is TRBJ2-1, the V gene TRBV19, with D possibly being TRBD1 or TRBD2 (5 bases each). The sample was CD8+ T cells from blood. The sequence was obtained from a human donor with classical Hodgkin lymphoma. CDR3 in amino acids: CASSILEEGNNEQFF. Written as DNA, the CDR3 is TGTGCCAGTAGCATACTCGAAGAGGGGAACAATGAGCAGTTCTTC.